A selection of T cell receptor beta chains follows, all from one sample in a study of blood T cell repertoires in COVID-19. Clones were read by immunoSEQ multiplex PCR, and TCRdb kept only the in-frame ones, dropping some. The data contain some 180,000 clones, approximately 80% of them singletons. Material: peripheral blood. These receptors all stem from a human donor in a cohort sampled during active COVID-19. The CDR3 runs from the conserved cysteine through the conserved F or W. Fields, in order: CDR3 DNA, CDR3 protein, V gene, clone size, J gene, D gene. D genes are given only for firm matches. Clone size is shown for a subset of rows, as once, few, many or a class of expanded clone.

CDR3 DNA: TGTGCCAGTAGTATAAGCGGGTTGGGGACAGATACGCAGTATTTT; CDR3 protein: CASSISGLGTDTQYF; V gene: TRBV19; clone size: NA; J gene: TRBJ2-3; D gene: NA
CDR3 DNA: TGTGCCAGCTCCCCCTGGGCGGGGACTGAAGCTTTCTTT; CDR3 protein: CASSPWAGTEAFF; V gene: TRBV5-6; clone size: few; J gene: TRBJ1-1; D gene: NA
CDR3 DNA: TGTGCCAGCAGCTCCTCCGAAAAACTGTTTTTT; CDR3 protein: CASSSSEKLFF; V gene: TRBV7-9; clone size: NA; J gene: TRBJ1-4; D gene: NA
CDR3 DNA: TGTGCCAGCAGCTGGACTAGCGGGGGATACTACGAGCAGTACTTC; CDR3 protein: CASSWTSGGYYEQYF; V gene: TRBV7-2; clone size: NA; J gene: TRBJ2-7; D gene: TRBD2
CDR3 DNA: TGTGCCAGCACCGACCCCCAGGGGAACTATGGCTACACCTTC; CDR3 protein: CASTDPQGNYGYTF; V gene: TRBV2; clone size: NA; J gene: TRBJ1-2; D gene: NA
CDR3 DNA: TGTGCCAGCACAACCGGGACAGAGAACACCGGGGAGCTGTTTTTT; CDR3 protein: CASTTGTENTGELFF; V gene: TRBV6-6; clone size: NA; J gene: TRBJ2-2; D gene: TRBD1
CDR3 DNA: TGTGCCACCAGCAGGGTCTCTTATACGGGGAAACATTGGTACACTGAAGCTTTCTTT; CDR3 protein: CATSRVSYTGKHWYTEAFF; V gene: TRBV15; clone size: NA; J gene: TRBJ1-1; D gene: NA
CDR3 DNA: TGTGCCAGCAGCTTAGGCCGAGCGGGGGGGCAGGATGAGCAGTTCTTC; CDR3 protein: CASSLGRAGGQDEQFF; V gene: TRBV13; clone size: NA; J gene: TRBJ2-1; D gene: TRBD2
CDR3 DNA: TGTGCCAGCTCAGATTGGACAGGGGAGGACCCAGATACGCAGTATTTT; CDR3 protein: CASSDWTGEDPDTQYF; V gene: TRBV18; clone size: once; J gene: TRBJ2-3; D gene: TRBD1
CDR3 DNA: TGTGCCAGCAGCTTGGGGTGGGGGGGGCTGAGCACAGATACGCAGTATTTT; CDR3 protein: CASSLGWGGLSTDTQYF; V gene: TRBV5-4; clone size: NA; J gene: TRBJ2-3; D gene: NA
CDR3 DNA: TGTGCCAGCAGGAGCGGGGGGAACACCGGGGAGCTGTTTTTT; CDR3 protein: CASRSGGNTGELFF; V gene: TRBV14; clone size: NA; J gene: TRBJ2-2; D gene: TRBD2
CDR3 DNA: TGTGCCAGTAGAAGACAGGGGGCCGGCTATGGCTACACCTTC; CDR3 protein: CASRRQGAGYGYTF; V gene: TRBV19; clone size: NA; J gene: TRBJ1-2; D gene: TRBD1
CDR3 DNA: TGTGCCAGCAGTTACGGGGAGGAGGTCGCACCCCTCCACTTT; CDR3 protein: CASSYGEEVAPLHF; V gene: TRBV6-6; clone size: NA; J gene: TRBJ1-6; D gene: NA
CDR3 DNA: TGCGCCAGCAGCCAAGATCTTGGCCAGGCCGGCGAAAAACTGTTTTTT; CDR3 protein: CASSQDLGQAGEKLFF; V gene: TRBV4-1; clone size: NA; J gene: TRBJ1-4; D gene: NA
CDR3 DNA: TGTGCCAGCACCAATACAGGGGTCTTGGGCTACACCTTC; CDR3 protein: CASTNTGVLGYTF; V gene: TRBV6-5; clone size: NA; J gene: TRBJ1-2; D gene: TRBD1
CDR3 DNA: TGTGCCAGTAGTATGCGGGGGCTAGTTGGAAACACCATATATTTT; CDR3 protein: CASSMRGLVGNTIYF; V gene: TRBV19; clone size: NA; J gene: TRBJ1-3; D gene: NA
CDR3 DNA: TGTGCCAGCACAAAGGGACAGGCGTCCTATGGCTACACCTTC; CDR3 protein: CASTKGQASYGYTF; V gene: TRBV6-5; clone size: NA; J gene: TRBJ1-2; D gene: TRBD1
CDR3 DNA: TGTGCCAGCAGTTACGGGGACTTAGGGAACACTGAAGCTTTCTTT; CDR3 protein: CASSYGDLGNTEAFF; V gene: TRBV6-2/TRBV6-3; clone size: few; J gene: TRBJ1-1; D gene: NA
CDR3 DNA: TGTGCCAGCAGTTACGGGCGCGGGCCTCGGGGGGATACGCAGTATTTT; CDR3 protein: CASSYGRGPRGDTQYF; V gene: TRBV6-2/TRBV6-3; clone size: NA; J gene: TRBJ2-3; D gene: NA
CDR3 DNA: TGCGCCAGCAGCCTAGAGAACATGAACACTGAAGCTTTCTTT; CDR3 protein: CASSLENMNTEAFF; V gene: TRBV5-1; clone size: once; J gene: TRBJ1-1; D gene: NA
CDR3 DNA: TGTGCCACAGGCCGGGGGGCGAGGGAGACCCAGTACTTC; CDR3 protein: CATGRGARETQYF; V gene: TRBV2; clone size: NA; J gene: TRBJ2-5; D gene: NA
CDR3 DNA: TGTGCCATCAGTGACTCGAGGCCGCCTCGCTCCTACGAGCAGTACTTC; CDR3 protein: CAISDSRPPRSYEQYF; V gene: TRBV10-3; clone size: NA; J gene: TRBJ2-7; D gene: NA
CDR3 DNA: TGCGCCAGCAGCTTGGTTGACAGGGTGGGCGCTGAAGCTTTCTTT; CDR3 protein: CASSLVDRVGAEAFF; V gene: TRBV5-1; clone size: NA; J gene: TRBJ1-1; D gene: TRBD1
CDR3 DNA: TGCGCCAGGACAAATACAGGACCTTGCTGGCAGCCCCAGCATTTT; CDR3 protein: CARTNTGPCWQPQHF; V gene: TRBV23-1; clone size: once; J gene: TRBJ1-5; D gene: NA
CDR3 DNA: TGTGCCAGCAGCTTAGACTCCGCTATGAACACTGAAGCTTTCTTT; CDR3 protein: CASSLDSAMNTEAFF; V gene: TRBV11-2; clone size: NA; J gene: TRBJ1-1; D gene: NA
CDR3 DNA: TGTGCCAGCAGTCGCACAACTAACTATGGCTACACCTTC; CDR3 protein: CASSRTTNYGYTF; V gene: TRBV6-5; clone size: NA; J gene: TRBJ1-2; D gene: NA
CDR3 DNA: TGTGCCAGCATGGGTGGAGGGACCGGGGGGATGAACACTGAAGCTTTCTTT; CDR3 protein: CASMGGGTGGMNTEAFF; V gene: TRBV2; clone size: once; J gene: TRBJ1-1; D gene: NA
CDR3 DNA: TGTGCCAGCAGTGACTCCAGCACCGGGGAGCTGTTTTTT; CDR3 protein: CASSDSSTGELFF; V gene: TRBV6-4; clone size: few; J gene: TRBJ2-2; D gene: NA